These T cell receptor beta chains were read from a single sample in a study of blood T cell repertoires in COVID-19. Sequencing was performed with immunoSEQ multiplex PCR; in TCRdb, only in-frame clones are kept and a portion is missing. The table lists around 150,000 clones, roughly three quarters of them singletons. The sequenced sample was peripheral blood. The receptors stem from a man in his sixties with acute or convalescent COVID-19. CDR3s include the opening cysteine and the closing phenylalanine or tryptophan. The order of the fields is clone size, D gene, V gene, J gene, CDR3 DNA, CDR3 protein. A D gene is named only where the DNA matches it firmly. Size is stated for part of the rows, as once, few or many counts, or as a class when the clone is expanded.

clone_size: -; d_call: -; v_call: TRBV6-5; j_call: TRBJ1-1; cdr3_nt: TGTGCCAGCAGTTCTTGGAACACTGAAGCTTTCTTT; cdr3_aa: CASSSWNTEAFF
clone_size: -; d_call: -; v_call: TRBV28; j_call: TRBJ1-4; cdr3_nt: TGTGCCAGCCTAAGAGGGAGCGATGAAAAACTGTTTTTT; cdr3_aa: CASLRGSDEKLFF
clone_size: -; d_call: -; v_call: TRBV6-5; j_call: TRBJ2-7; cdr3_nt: TGTGCCAGCAGAGGAAGGAGGGGACCCTACGAGCAGTACTTC; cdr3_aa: CASRGRRGPYEQYF
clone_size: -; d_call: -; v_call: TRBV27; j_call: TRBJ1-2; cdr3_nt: TGTGCCAGCAAAAACAACAGGCTATCGGCCTATGGCTACACCTTC; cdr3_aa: CASKNNRLSAYGYTF
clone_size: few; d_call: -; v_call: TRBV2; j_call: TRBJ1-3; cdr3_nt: TGTGCCAGACAGGGAGTTCGAGGTGGAAACACCATATATTTT; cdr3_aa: CARQGVRGGNTIYF
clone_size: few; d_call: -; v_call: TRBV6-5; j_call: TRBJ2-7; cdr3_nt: TGTGCCAGCAGTTACTCGATGGGGGGTTACGAGCAGTACTTC; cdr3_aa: CASSYSMGGYEQYF
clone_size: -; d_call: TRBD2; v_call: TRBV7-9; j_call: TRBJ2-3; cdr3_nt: TGTGCCAGCAGCCCGCCGGGACTAGCGGGAGCGGATACGCAGTATTTT; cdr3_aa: CASSPPGLAGADTQYF
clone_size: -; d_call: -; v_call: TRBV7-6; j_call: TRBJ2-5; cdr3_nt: TGTGCCAGCAGCTTAGGAGGGATGCCTTCCCCGGAGACCCAGTACTTC; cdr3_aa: CASSLGGMPSPETQYF
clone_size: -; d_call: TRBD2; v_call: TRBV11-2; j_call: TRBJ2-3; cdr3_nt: TGTGCCAGCAGCTTGAATAGCGGGTTGGGTGATACGCAGTATTTT; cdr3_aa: CASSLNSGLGDTQYF
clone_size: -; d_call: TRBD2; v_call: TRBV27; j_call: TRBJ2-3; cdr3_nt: TGTGCCAGCACGCCACTAGCGGGACCCCAGGTTACGCAGTATTTT; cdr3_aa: CASTPLAGPQVTQYF
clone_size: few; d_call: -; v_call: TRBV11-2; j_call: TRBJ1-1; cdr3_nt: TGTGCCAGCAGCTTGGGCCGGGAAGCTTTCTTT; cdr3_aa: CASSLGREAFF
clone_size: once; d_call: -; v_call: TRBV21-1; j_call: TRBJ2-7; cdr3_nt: TGTGCCCGCCAGGTGGTCCGGGACTCCCAAGGTGTGTCCTACGAGCAGTACTTC; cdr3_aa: CARQVVRDSQGVSYEQYF
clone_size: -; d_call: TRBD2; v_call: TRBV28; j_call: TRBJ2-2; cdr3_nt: TGTGCCAGCAGTTCTGCGGGACTAGCGGGAGGTGACACCGGGGAGCTGTTTTTT; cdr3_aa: CASSSAGLAGGDTGELFF
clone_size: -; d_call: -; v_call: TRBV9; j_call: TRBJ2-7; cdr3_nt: TGTGCCAGCAACTCAGGGGCAGGCGAGCAGTACTTC; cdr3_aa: CASNSGAGEQYF
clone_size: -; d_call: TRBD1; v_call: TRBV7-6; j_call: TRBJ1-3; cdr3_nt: TGTGCCAGCAGACCCGGGACAGGGGTTGAATCTGGAAACACCATATATTTT; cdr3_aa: CASRPGTGVESGNTIYF
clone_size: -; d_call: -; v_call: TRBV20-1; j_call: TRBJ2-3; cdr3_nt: TGCAGTGCTTCACTAGTTGGGACGCAGTATTTT; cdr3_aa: CSASLVGTQYF
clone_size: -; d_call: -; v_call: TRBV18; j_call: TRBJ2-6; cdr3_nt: TGTGCCAGCTCCCGCGGAAGCTCTGGGGCCAACGTCCTGACTTTC; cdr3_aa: CASSRGSSGANVLTF
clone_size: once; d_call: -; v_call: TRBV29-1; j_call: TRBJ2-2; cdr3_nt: TGCAGCGTTTTCTTCCCGACCGGGGAGCTGTTTTTT; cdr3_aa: CSVFFPTGELFF
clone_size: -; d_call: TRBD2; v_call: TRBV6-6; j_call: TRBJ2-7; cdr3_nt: TGTGCCAGCAGTATAGCGGGAGGGCCTATCGAGCAGTACTTC; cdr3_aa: CASSIAGGPIEQYF
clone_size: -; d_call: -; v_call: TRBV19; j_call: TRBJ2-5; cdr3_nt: TGTGCCAGTAGTATTAGCAGGGTGGAGACCCAGTACTTC; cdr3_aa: CASSISRVETQYF
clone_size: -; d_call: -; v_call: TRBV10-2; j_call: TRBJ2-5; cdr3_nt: TGCGCCAGCACCCCGGGGTGGGTAGGAGGAGAGACCCAGTACTTC; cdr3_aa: CASTPGWVGGETQYF
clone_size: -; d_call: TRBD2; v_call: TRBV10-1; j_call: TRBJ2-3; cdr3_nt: TGCGCCAGCAGTGGTCGGCTAGCGGGAAGCACAGATACGCAGTATTTT; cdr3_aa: CASSGRLAGSTDTQYF
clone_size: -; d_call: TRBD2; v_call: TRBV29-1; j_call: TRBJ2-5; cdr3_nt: TGCAGCGCTGACCTCGGGGGGGCCCAAGAGACCCAGTACTTC; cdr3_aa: CSADLGGAQETQYF
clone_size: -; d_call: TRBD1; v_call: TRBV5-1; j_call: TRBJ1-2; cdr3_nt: TGCGCCAGCAGCGCCGCCGGGACAGGGTTCTATGGCTACACCTTC; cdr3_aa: CASSAAGTGFYGYTF
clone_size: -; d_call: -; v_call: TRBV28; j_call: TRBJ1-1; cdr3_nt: TGTGCCAGCACCCAGGGGTGGGTGAACACTGAAGCTTTCTTT; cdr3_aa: CASTQGWVNTEAFF
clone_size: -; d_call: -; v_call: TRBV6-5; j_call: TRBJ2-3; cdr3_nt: TGTGCCAGCAGTTGGAGGTACTCAGATACGCAGTATTTT; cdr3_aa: CASSWRYSDTQYF
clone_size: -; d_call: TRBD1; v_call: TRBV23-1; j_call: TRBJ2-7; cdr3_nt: TGCGCCAGCAGTCAACCGGACAGGGGAAGCTACGAGCAGTACTTC; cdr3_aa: CASSQPDRGSYEQYF
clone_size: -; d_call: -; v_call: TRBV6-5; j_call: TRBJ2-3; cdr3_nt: TGTGCCAGCAGTTACTCGACGTGGACTCCAGATACGCAGTATTTT; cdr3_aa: CASSYSTWTPDTQYF
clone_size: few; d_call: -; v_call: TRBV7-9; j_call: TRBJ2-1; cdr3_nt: TGTGCCAGCAGCTTAATCAACAATGAGCAGTTCTTC; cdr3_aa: CASSLINNEQFF
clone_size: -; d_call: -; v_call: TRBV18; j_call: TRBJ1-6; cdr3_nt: TGTGCCAGCTCACCTGAGACAGTCGGCCCTCCGTATAATTCACCCCTCCACTTT; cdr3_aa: CASSPETVGPPYNSPLHF
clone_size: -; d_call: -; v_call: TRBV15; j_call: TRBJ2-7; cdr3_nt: TGTGCCACCAGCAGAGATCCGTCAGGGCAGTACGACGAGCAGTACTTC; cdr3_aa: CATSRDPSGQYDEQYF
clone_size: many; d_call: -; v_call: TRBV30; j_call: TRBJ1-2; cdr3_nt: TGTGCCTGGGCCCGACAGTCTTCTGCCGGCTACACCTTC; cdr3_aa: CAWARQSSAGYTF
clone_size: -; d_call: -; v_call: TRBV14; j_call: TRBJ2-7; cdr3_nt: TGTGCCAGCAGCCCAGGACACGCCTTGTCTTACGAGCAGTACTTC; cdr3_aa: CASSPGHALSYEQYF
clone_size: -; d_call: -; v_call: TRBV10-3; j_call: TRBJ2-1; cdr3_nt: TGTGCCATCAGCAGAGGCTCCTACAATGAGCAGTTCTTC; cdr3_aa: CAISRGSYNEQFF
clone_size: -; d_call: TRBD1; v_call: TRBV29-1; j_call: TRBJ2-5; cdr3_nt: TGCAGCGTGGAAGGACAGGGGATCCAAGAGACCCAGTACTTC; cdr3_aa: CSVEGQGIQETQYF
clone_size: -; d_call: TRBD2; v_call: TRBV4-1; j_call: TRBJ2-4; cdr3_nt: TGCGCCAGCAGCCAAGATACCGCCAGGACTAGCGTAGGAAACATTCAGTACTTC; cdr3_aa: CASSQDTARTSVGNIQYF
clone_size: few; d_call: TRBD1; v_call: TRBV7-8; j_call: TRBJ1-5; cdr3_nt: TGTGCCAGCAGCTTAGGGACAGGCAATAGCAATCAGCCCCAGCATTTT; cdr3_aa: CASSLGTGNSNQPQHF
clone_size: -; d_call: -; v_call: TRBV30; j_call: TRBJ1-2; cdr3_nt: TGTGCCGTCCTGCCAACTTCGAGGGGCTACACCTTC; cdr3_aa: CAVLPTSRGYTF
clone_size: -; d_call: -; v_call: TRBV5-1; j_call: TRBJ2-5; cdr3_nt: TGCGCCAGCAGCCCATCTAGCTGGGCCGGGGAGACCCAGTACTTC; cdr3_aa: CASSPSSWAGETQYF
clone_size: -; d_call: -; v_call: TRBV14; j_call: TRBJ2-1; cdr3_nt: TGTGCCAGCAGCCACCTAGGGCGGGGAACCTACAATGAGCAGTTCTTC; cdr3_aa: CASSHLGRGTYNEQFF
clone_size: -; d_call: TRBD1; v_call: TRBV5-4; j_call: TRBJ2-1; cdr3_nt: TGTGCCAGCAGCTATGGACAGGGTAAGAGCTCCTACAATGAGCAGTTCTTC; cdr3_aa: CASSYGQGKSSYNEQFF
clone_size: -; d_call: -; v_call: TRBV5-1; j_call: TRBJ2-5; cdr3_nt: TGCGCCAGCAGCTTGCCTGTGGGGGCAGGCCAAGAGACCCAGTACTTC; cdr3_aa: CASSLPVGAGQETQYF
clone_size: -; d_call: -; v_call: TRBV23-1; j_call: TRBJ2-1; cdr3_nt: TGCGCCAGCAGTCAATCGGCGCGGGTAAGCTCCTACAATGAGCAGTTCTTC; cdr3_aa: CASSQSARVSSYNEQFF